The 14 T cell receptor beta chains in this list originate from one sample, sequenced in a study of blood T cell repertoires in COVID-19. Generated by immunoSEQ multiplex PCR, the TCRdb table keeps only in-frame clones and is missing some. The sample records 130,000 to 150,000 clones, just under 85% being singletons. The specimen was peripheral blood. These receptor sequences come from a woman in her forties with active or convalescent COVID-19.

The chain recombines TRBV9 with TRBJ2-3, with TRBD2 identical over 11 bases. Trimming removed 4 bases from V and 9 bases from J; junction bases left unmatched: 7. CDR3 length equals 14 residues. The V gene's germline CDR1 is SGDLS and CDR2 YYNGEE. CDR3 in amino acids: CASSPGTSGVTQYF. CDR3 nucleotides: TGTGCCAGCAGCCCAGGGACTAGCGGAGTCACGCAGTATTTT.

V is TRBV10-3 and J is TRBJ1-2; 11 nucleotides line up with TRBD1. This CDR3 region has 15 residues. The J segment lost 2 bases and the V segment lost 3 bases, leaving 2 bases of the junction unmatched. From germline, CDR1 is ENHRY and CDR2 SYGVKD. The CDR3 sequence: CAISERDRGNYGYTF. The CDR3 region has the DNA TGTGCCATCAGTGAAAGGGACAGGGGGAACTATGGCTACACCTTC.

This clone was observed a single time. The chain uses TRBV11-2 and TRBJ1-1; D is uncertain. Looked up from germline, CDR1 is SGHAT and CDR2 is FQNNGV. This CDR3 comprises 14 residues. V lost 1 base and J 8 bases, leaving 14 bases between the germline ends. CDR3 sequence: CASSLGNSPSEAFF. As DNA, the CDR3 is TGTGCCAGCAGCTTAGGGAACAGCCCATCCGAAGCTTTCTTT. The full variable domain, with the rest looked up from reference TRBV11-2 and TRBJ1-1, is EAGVAQSPRYKIIEKRQSVAFWCNPISGHATLYWYQQILGQGPKLLIQFQNNGVVDDSQLPKDRFSAERLKGVDSTLKIQPAKLEDSAVYLCASSLGNSPSEAFFGQGTRLTVV.

The chain links TRBV4-1 to TRBJ1-2; D uncertain. V was pared by 4 bases and J by 0 bases, with 9 bases between. The CDR3 is 14 amino acids. Germline V gene data show CDR1 as MGHRA and CDR2 as YSYEKL. The CDR3 spells CASSRIQANYGYTF. The DNA for the CDR3 is TGCGCCAGCAGCCGTATACAAGCTAACTATGGCTACACCTTC.

The chain joins TRBV2 to TRBJ1-2; 9 positions match TRBD1. Germline CDR1 and CDR2: SNHLY and FYNNEI. This CDR3 region has 14 residues. The V and J ends lost 7 bases and 4 bases, in that order; junction bases with no gene match: 7. CDR3 sequence reads: CASTPGQGPYGYTF. The CDR3 coding sequence is TGTGCCAGCACCCCGGGACAGGGACCCTATGGCTACACCTTC.

The rearrangement joins TRBV28 to TRBJ1-5; D perhaps matches TRBD1 (5 bases). Germline assignment: CDR1 MDHEN and CDR2 SYDVKM. The CDR3 consists of 14 residues. The germline V and J ends were trimmed by 9 bases and 0 bases, with 12 bases remaining between them. The DNA of the CDR3 is TGTGCCAGTAGGACACCCTATAGCAATCAGCCCCAGCATTTT. Amino acids: CASRTPYSNQPQHF.

This clone was seen more than once but under ten times. The chain joins TRBV6-1 to TRBJ1-4; D might be TRBD1 (6 bases). From germline, CDR1 is MNHNS and CDR2 SASEGT. V shed 2 bases and J shed 1 base, with 14 bases lying between them. This CDR3 has 17 residues. The CDR3 spells CASSERRGGGTNEKLFF. The DNA of the CDR3 is TGTGCCAGCAGTGAAAGGAGGGGGGGTGGAACTAATGAAAAACTGTTTTTT.

V and J are TRBV5-1 and TRBJ2-5; D gene ambiguous. This CDR3 has 14 amino acids. V was clipped by 4 bases and J by 0 bases, with 10 bases between them. CDR1 and CDR2 from the germline V gene are SGHRS and YFSETQ. The CDR3 DNA is TGCGCCAGCAGCGCTTACAAAAACCAAGAGACCCAGTACTTC. Its protein is CASSAYKNQETQYF.

This clone was observed once. The chain links TRBV5-4 to TRBJ2-7; TRBD1 matches at 11 bases. This CDR3 has 14 residues. The V and J ends lost 4 bases and 5 bases, in that order; junction bases with no gene match: 5. Germline loops: CDR1 SGHNT, CDR2 YYREEE (reference sequence). CDR3 DNA sequence: TGTGCCAGCAGCGACCGGGACAGGGGGAACGAGCAGTACTTC. Its translation: CASSDRDRGNEQYF.

This clone has only a few counts. Other DNA sequences of this sample code for an identical CDR3. The chain joins TRBV18 to TRBJ2-6, with 9 bases matching TRBD1. V shed 8 bases, J shed 0 bases, and the junction held 8 bases outside the gene matches. This CDR3 contains 17 residues. Germline V gene sequence: CDR1 KGHSH, CDR2 LQKENI. This chain's CDR3 is CASPRTGASSGANVLTF. The CDR3 DNA reads as TGTGCCAGCCCTCGGACAGGGGCCTCCTCTGGGGCCAACGTCCTGACTTTC.

This chain joins TRBV4-3 and TRBJ2-2; 15 positions match TRBD2. Germline-derived CDR1 and CDR2 are LGHNA and YSLEER. Trimming cost V 1 base and J 5 bases; bases outside gene matches: 11. CDR3 length: 20 amino acids. The DNA of the CDR3 is TGCGCCAGCAGCCAAGCCCGAATGGGACTAGCGGGAGGAGGGACCGGGGAGCTGTTTTTT. Its translation is CASSQARMGLAGGGTGELFF.

The CDR3 DNA sequence: TGTGCCACCAGTGACCGTGGGACTAGCGGAGGGGGGGAGACCCAGTACTTC. It codes for CATSDRGTSGGGETQYF. The chain uses TRBV24-1 and TRBJ2-5, with 11 bases matching TRBD2. From germline, CDR1 is KGHDR and CDR2 SFDVKD. The V segment lost 4 bases and the J segment 5 bases; nucleotides outside the gene matches: 11. This CDR3 contains 17 residues.

The rearrangement joins TRBV4-2 to TRBJ2-7, with 8 bases aligning to TRBD2. CDR3 length equals 13 residues. Per the germline V gene, CDR1 is LGHNA and CDR2 is YNFKEQ. V lost 5 bases to trimming and J lost 3 bases; unmatched junction nucleotides: 3. The CDR3, as DNA: TGTGCCAGCAGCGGCGGGGGGAACTACGAGCAGTACTTC. Its protein product is CASSGGGNYEQYF.

This clone was seen a few times. This chain connects TRBV3-1 (or the pseudogene TRBV3-2) to TRBJ2-7; 12 nucleotides agree with TRBD1. Trimming at V came to 1 base and at J to 3 bases, leaving 10 bases not matched to a gene. In germline, CDR1 is LGHDT, CDR2 YNNKEL (reference sequence). The CDR3 contains 18 residues. This chain's CDR3 is CASSQVSGQGAICYEQYF. CDR3 coding DNA: TGTGCCAGCAGCCAAGTCTCGGGACAGGGGGCGATTTGCTACGAGCAGTACTTC.